One sample yielded the 3 T cell receptor beta chains listed below, sequenced in a study of CD8 T cells in ankylosing spondylitis. TCRdb reanalysed the 5' RACE reads using MiXCR and keeps one entry per CDR3 protein. This table has 250,000 to 350,000 distinct CDR3 sequences, roughly 8% appearing once. Antigen specificity for these receptors is unknown. General observations from the study: In ankylosing spondylitis blood, a motif of fewer than 10 highly homologous TCR beta variants appeared characteristic.

The sequenced sample consisted of blood, either unsorted or a sorted T cell fraction (not recorded which). These receptors all come from a male donor with ankylosing spondylitis.

This clonotype was recorded many times. The chain employs TRBV4-2 and TRBJ1-5; D ambiguous. From germline, CDR1 is LGHNA and CDR2 YNFKEQ. V lost 3 bases, J lost 7 bases, and 13 bases lay in between. The CDR3 consists of 14 residues. The CDR3 DNA reads TGTGCCAGCAGCCAGTTCGGCCGGCCCCAGCCCCAGCATTTT. This gives the protein CASSQFGRPQPQHF.

Only a few counts were recorded for this clonotype. The rearrangement uses TRBV5-1 and TRBJ2-4, with D possibly TRBD2 on 6 matching bases. The CDR3 consists of 15 residues. The V and J ends lost 3 bases and 3 bases respectively, with 13 bases between them. Germline V gene data show CDR1 as SGHRS and CDR2 as YFSETQ. The DNA for the CDR3 is TGCGCCAGCAGCTCTGGGAGGCCGGACAAAAACATTCAGTACTTC. Translated, it gives CASSSGRPDKNIQYF.

This clonotype was observed at least ten times. The J gene is TRBJ2-3, the V gene TRBV28; 8 bases fit TRBD2. The V gene end was trimmed by 7 bases and the J gene end by 11 bases; junction bases not matched to a gene: 14. Germline assignment: CDR1 MDHEN and CDR2 SYDVKM. This CDR3 comprises 14 residues. CDR3 amino acids: CASNTLILSGRQYF. For the CDR3, the DNA is TGTGCCAGCAATACCCTTATTCTAAGCGGGAGGCAGTATTTT.